These 22 T cell receptor beta chains share one sample of origin, sequenced in a study of blood T cell repertoires in COVID-19. Sequencing used immunoSEQ multiplex PCR; TCRdb keeps in-frame clones, though not all of them. The table includes fewer than 400,000 clones, around nine tenths detected once. Sample: PBMCs or T cells enriched from blood (not recorded which). Receptors originate from a woman aged 45 to 65 who had recovered from COVID-19.

The chain carries TRBV2 and TRBJ1-2, with D perhaps matching TRBD1 (6 bases). This CDR3 region has 16 residues. The germline V and J ends were trimmed by 7 bases and 4 bases, with 22 bases remaining between them. Germline lookup yields CDR1 SNHLY and CDR2 FYNNEI. The CDR3 coding sequence is TGTGCCAGCACGGGCGGCGACGCCAGGGGCAGCTATGGCTACACCTTC. It specifies CASTGGDARGSYGYTF.

This clone has only one observation. The rearrangement uses TRBV28 and TRBJ1-5; tentative D call: TRBD1 (5 bases). CDR3 size: 14 residues. Deletions cut 6 bases from V and 3 bases from J, with 12 bases between. CDR1 and CDR2 (germline): MDHEN, SYDVKM. For the CDR3, the DNA is TGTGCCAGCAGACCGACAGTGCACAATCAGCCCCAGCATTTT. Translated: CASRPTVHNQPQHF.

V usage is TRBV7-2 and J usage is TRBJ2-3; TRBD2 aligns across 10 bases. Germline assignment: CDR1 SGHTA and CDR2 FQGNSA. The length of the CDR3 is 16 residues. V gave up 3 bases and J gave up 2 bases; unmatched junction bases: 5. The CDR3 nucleotides read TGTGCCAGCAGCTTCGATAGCGGGGGGCCCACAGATACGCAGTATTTT. Protein sequence: CASSFDSGGPTDTQYF.

This clone showed up just once. V is TRBV11-3 and J is TRBJ2-2; D possibly corresponds to TRBD1 (6 bases). CDR1 and CDR2 from the germline V gene are SGHNT and YENEEA. The CDR3 totals 17 residues. V was clipped by 5 bases and J by 1 base, with 17 bases between them. CDR3 in DNA: TGTGCCAGCAGCCCCCAGGGGACCGCTTTGAACACCGGGGAGCTGTTTTTT. Its protein product is CASSPQGTALNTGELFF.

The V call is TRBV19, the J call TRBJ1-3; D is ambiguous. There are 14 residues in the CDR3. Germline lookup yields CDR1 LNHDA and CDR2 SQIVND (reference sequence). Between the trimmed V and J ends, which lost 7 bases and 0 bases, there was a span of 10 bases. In nucleotides, the CDR3 is TGTGCCAGTACCCCCGGGTTCTCTGGAAACACCATATATTTT. Protein sequence: CASTPGFSGNTIYF.

V and J are TRBV19 and TRBJ2-7; 7 bases match TRBD2. From germline, CDR1 is LNHDA and CDR2 SQIVND (reference sequence). The CDR3 runs to 13 residues. Trimming removed 10 bases from V and 0 bases from J; junction bases left unmatched: 6. The chain's CDR3 is CANGGGLSYEQYF. The CDR3, as DNA: TGTGCCAATGGGGGGGGTCTCTCCTACGAGCAGTACTTC. Supplemented by reference TRBV19 and TRBJ2-7, the full variable domain reads DGGITQSPKYLFRKEGQNVTLSCEQNLNHDAMYWYRQDPGQGLRLIYYSQIVNDFQKGDIAEGYSVSREKKESFPLTVTSAQKNPTAFYLCANGGGLSYEQYFGPGTRLTVT.

The chain recombines TRBV4-1 with TRBJ1-6, with TRBD1 identical over 7 bases. This CDR3 is built from 15 residues. Looked up from germline, CDR1 is MGHRA and CDR2 is YSYEKL. Trimming removed 1 base from V and 10 bases from J; junction bases left unmatched: 7. The CDR3 reads CASSQASTGVSPLHF. CDR3 bases: TGCGCCAGCAGCCAAGCGTCAACAGGGGTCTCACCCCTCCACTTT.

This chain connects TRBV7-6 to TRBJ1-1; D might be TRBD1 (6 bases). This CDR3 has 15 residues. The germline CDR1 and CDR2 sequences are SGHVS and FNYEAQ. The V gene lost 5 bases and the J gene lost 2 bases, with 15 bases spanning the gap. This CDR3 reads CASSDTGTLNTEAFF. The CDR3 DNA reads as TGTGCCAGCAGCGACACCGGGACACTCAACACTGAAGCTTTCTTT.

The chain employs TRBV13 and TRBJ1-1; 7 positions agree with TRBD1. CDR1 is PRHDT and CDR2 is FYEKMQ in the germline V gene (reference sequence). The CDR3 extends over 14 amino acids. V gave up 3 bases and J gave up 4 bases; unmatched junction bases: 5. Here the CDR3 DNA reads TGTGCCAGCAGCTTTAAAGGGGGCCTCACTGAAGCTTTCTTT. Protein product: CASSFKGGLTEAFF.

V gene TRBV27 combines with J gene TRBJ2-7, with 12 bases identical to TRBD1. The CDR3 is made up of 14 amino acids. The trim removed 5 bases at V and 5 bases at J, leaving 4 bases unmatched. The germline V gene encodes CDR1 MNHEY and CDR2 SMNVEV (reference sequence). The CDR3 coding sequence is TGTGCCAGCAGTACCGGGACAGGGGGCAACGAGCAGTACTTC. Encoded protein: CASSTGTGGNEQYF.

The chain is built from TRBV6-5 and TRBJ2-7, with D maybe TRBD1 (6 bases). The CDR3 length is 15 residues. Germline CDR1 MNHEY, CDR2 SVGAGI. V lost 6 bases and J lost 1, with 16 bases in between. CDR3 loop: CASRGQGKGSYEQYF. CDR3 nucleotide sequence: TGTGCCAGCAGGGGACAAGGTAAGGGATCCTACGAGCAGTACTTC.

This clone has only one observation. The chain has TRBV7-9 and TRBJ2-2; D gene uncertain. Trimming left V 8 bases short and J 7 bases short, with 11 bases between. Germline CDR1 is SEHNR and CDR2 is FQNEAQ (reference sequence). This CDR3 contains 12 residues. The CDR3 is CASGIPGGELFF. The CDR3 DNA sequence: TGTGCCAGCGGTATCCCGGGCGGGGAGCTGTTTTTT.

This sequence joins TRBV4-2 and TRBJ2-6; D is unclear. Trimming took off 0 bases at V and 5 bases at J, with 8 bases between the two ends. The CDR3 runs to 15 residues. Germline V gene lookup returns CDR1 LGHNA and CDR2 YNFKEQ. The DNA of the CDR3 is TGTGCCAGCAGCCAAGATCCTCCTAGGGCCAACGTCCTGACTTTC. Protein: CASSQDPPRANVLTF.

This sequence joins TRBV4-2 and TRBJ2-3; tentative D call: TRBD2 (5 bases). Germline-derived CDR1 and CDR2 are LGHNA and YNFKEQ. This CDR3 is built from 16 residues. Trimming stripped 0 bases from V and 5 bases from J, with 15 bases between. The CDR3 bases are TGTGCCAGCAGCCAAGAGGCTAGCCCGGTGGGAGATACGCAGTATTTT. This translates into CASSQEASPVGDTQYF.

This chain links TRBV7-2 with TRBJ2-1; perhaps TRBD2 as D (7 bases). Trimming shortened V by 2 bases and J by 7 bases, and 15 bases separated the two germline ends. CDR1 SGHTA and CDR2 FQGNSA come from the germline V gene. The CDR3 loop spans 15 amino acids. The CDR3 spells CASSLMWGGHNEQFF. CDR3 nucleotides: TGTGCCAGCAGCTTAATGTGGGGGGGCCATAATGAGCAGTTCTTC.

The chain is built from TRBV7-9 and TRBJ2-3; 10 bases agree with TRBD2. V shed 3 bases and J 1 base; nucleotides not matched to a gene: 4. This CDR3 has 16 residues. Per germline, CDR1 SEHNR and CDR2 FQNEAQ (reference sequence). The CDR3 DNA is TGTGCCAGCAGCTTGAGGACTAGCGGACGCACAGATACGCAGTATTTT. Amino acid sequence: CASSLRTSGRTDTQYF.

The rearrangement uses TRBV5-1 and TRBJ2-2, with TRBD1 identical over 7 bases. V shed 4 bases and J 0 bases; nucleotides not matched to a gene: 3. Per the germline V gene, CDR1 is SGHRS and CDR2 is YFSETQ. The CDR3 loop spans 15 amino acids. CDR3 residues: CASSHGQANTGELFF. The DNA of the CDR3 is TGCGCCAGCAGCCACGGACAGGCGAACACCGGGGAGCTGTTTTTT.

The chain uses TRBV24-1 and TRBJ2-6; D is ambiguous. The CDR3 covers 13 residues. The germline V gene encodes CDR1 KGHDR and CDR2 SFDVKD. Trimming removed 9 bases at V and 0 bases at J, with 5 bases between. The DNA for the CDR3 is TGTGCCACCTCCCGCTCTGGGGCCAACGTCCTGACTTTC. Translated, it gives CATSRSGANVLTF.

The rearrangement links TRBV30 to TRBJ1-2, with TRBD1 as a possible D gene (6 bases). Germline CDR1 is GTSNPN and CDR2 is SVGIG (reference sequence). V was trimmed by 1 base and J by 5 bases, leaving 8 bases between them. The CDR3 is 12 residues long. In nucleotides, the CDR3 is TGTGCCTGGAGTGCAGGGGATTATGGCTACACCTTC. This sequence encodes CAWSAGDYGYTF. Looking up the rest from reference TRBV30 and TRBJ1-2 gives the full variable domain: SQTIHQWPATLVQPVGSPLSLECTVEGTSNPNLYWYRQAAGRGLQLLFYSVGIGQISSEVPQNLSASRPQDRQFILSSKKLLLSDSGFYLCAWSAGDYGYTFGSGTRLTVV.

The genes are TRBV7-3 and TRBJ2-3, with TRBD1 as a possible D gene (6 bases). Trimming pared 4 bases from V and 4 bases from J, leaving 15 bases between. The CDR3 is 15 amino acids. CDR1 is SGHTA, CDR2 FQGTGA, per germline. The CDR3 sequence is CASSSLGQTADTQYF. The CDR3 DNA is TGTGCCAGCAGCTCCCTTGGACAGACGGCAGATACGCAGTATTTT.

V is TRBV2 and J is TRBJ1-2; 8 bases are a match to TRBD1. CDR1 and CDR2 from the germline V gene are SNHLY and FYNNEI. Trimming removed 10 bases from V and 8 bases from J; junction bases left unmatched: 9. The CDR3 length is 12 residues. The CDR3 bases are TGTGCCACCGGACAGGGTTCGGCGGGCTACACCTTC. This encodes CATGQGSAGYTF. Looking up the rest from reference TRBV2 and TRBJ1-2 gives the full variable domain: EPEVTQTPSHQVTQMGQEVILRCVPISNHLYFYWYRQILGQKVEFLVSFYNNEISEKSEIFDDQFSVERPDGSNFTLKIRSTKLEDSAMYFCATGQGSAGYTFGSGTRLTVV.

This chain joins TRBV7-6 and TRBJ2-2, with TRBD2 as a possible D gene (6 bases). The CDR3 is 15 residues long. Trimming cost V 1 base and J 5 bases, with 11 bases left between them. Germline loops: CDR1 SGHVS, CDR2 FNYEAQ. The CDR3 DNA reads as TGTGCCAGCAGCTTAGGCGGGGAGCTGACCGGGGAGCTGTTTTTT. This translates into CASSLGGELTGELFF.